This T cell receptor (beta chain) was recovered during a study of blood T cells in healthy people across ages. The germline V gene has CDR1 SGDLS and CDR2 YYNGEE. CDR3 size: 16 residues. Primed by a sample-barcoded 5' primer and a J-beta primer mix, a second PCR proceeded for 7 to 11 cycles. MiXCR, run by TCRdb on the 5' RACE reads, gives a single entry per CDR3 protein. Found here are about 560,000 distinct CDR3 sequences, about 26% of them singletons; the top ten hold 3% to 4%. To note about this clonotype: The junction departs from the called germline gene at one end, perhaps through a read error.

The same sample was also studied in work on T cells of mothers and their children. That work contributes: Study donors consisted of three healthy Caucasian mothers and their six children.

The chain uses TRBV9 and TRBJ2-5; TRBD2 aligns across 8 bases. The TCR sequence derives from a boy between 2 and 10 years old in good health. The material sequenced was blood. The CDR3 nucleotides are TGTGTCAGCAGCAAGTCGCCGGGACTAGAGCGAGAGACCCAGTACTTC. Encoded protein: CVSSKSPGLERETQYF.